This TCR beta chain is from a study of blood T cell repertoires in COVID-19. Method: immunoSEQ multiplex PCR; TCRdb's copy keeps in-frame clones and lacks some. Of about half a million clones in the sample, approximately 90% were seen once. For recovered donors of Cohort 3, there were two negative PCRs, clearance, or symptom resolution. With respect to this clone: Other DNA sequences in the sample encode the same CDR3.

What was sequenced was PBMCs or T cells enriched from blood (not recorded which). This receptor was taken from a woman aged 55-75 years who had recovered from COVID-19.

The CDR3 nucleotides read TGCGCCAGCAGCTTGCAGGAGAACACTGAAGCTTTCTTT. Amino acid sequence: CASSLQENTEAFF. The V and J genes are TRBV5-1 and TRBJ1-1, with D unclear. The CDR3 length is 13 residues. Trimming took 1 base from V and 1 from J, leaving 5 bases between them. The germline V gene encodes CDR1 SGHRS and CDR2 YFSETQ.